A selection of T cell receptor beta chains follows, all from one sample in a study of T cell responses to AZD1222 COVID-19 vaccine. Measured with immunoSEQ multiplex PCR; TCRdb has only the in-frame clones, and not every one. This table has 110,000 or so clones, around 87% appearing once. Sequencing was performed on peripheral blood, taken 28 days after the second AZD1222 dose. The receptors derive from an adult who received the AZD1222 COVID-19 vaccine. The CDR3 runs from the conserved cysteine through the conserved F or W. D genes are given only for firm matches. Not all rows give a size; the values are once, few, many and, for expanded clones, a class.

v_call: TRBV12-3/TRBV12-4
j_call: TRBJ1-4
clone_size: NA
d_call: NA
cdr3_aa: CASSHGGHEKLFF
cdr3_nt: TGTGCCAGCAGCCATGGGGGACATGAAAAACTGTTTTTT

v_call: TRBV7-9
j_call: TRBJ1-2
clone_size: NA
d_call: NA
cdr3_aa: CASSLLDESYTF
cdr3_nt: TGTGCCAGCAGCTTACTCGACGAGAGCTACACCTTC

v_call: TRBV3-1/TRBV3-2
j_call: TRBJ1-5
clone_size: NA
d_call: NA
cdr3_aa: CASSQGDNQPQHF
cdr3_nt: TGTGCCAGCAGCCAAGGTGACAATCAGCCCCAGCATTTT

v_call: TRBV18
j_call: TRBJ1-1
clone_size: NA
d_call: NA
cdr3_aa: CASSLGRTDITEAFF
cdr3_nt: TGTGCCAGCTCACTCGGGCGGACAGATATCACTGAAGCTTTCTTT

v_call: TRBV21-1
j_call: TRBJ1-5
clone_size: many
d_call: NA
cdr3_aa: CASSKKAGGRNQPQHF
cdr3_nt: TGTGCCAGCAGCAAAAAGGCCGGGGGGCGCAATCAGCCCCAGCATTTT

v_call: TRBV5-4
j_call: TRBJ1-3
clone_size: NA
d_call: NA
cdr3_aa: CASSSDLGNTIYF
cdr3_nt: TGTGCCAGCAGCTCGGATCTGGGAAACACCATATATTTT

v_call: TRBV7-9
j_call: TRBJ1-3
clone_size: once
d_call: NA
cdr3_aa: CASSLVGGLSGNTIYF
cdr3_nt: TGTGCCAGCAGCTTAGTCGGGGGCCTCTCTGGAAACACCATATATTTT

v_call: TRBV7-2
j_call: TRBJ1-2
clone_size: NA
d_call: NA
cdr3_aa: CASSFSPPSAGYTF
cdr3_nt: TGTGCCAGCAGCTTTAGTCCCCCCTCCGCAGGCTACACCTTC

v_call: TRBV7-2
j_call: TRBJ2-1
clone_size: once
d_call: NA
cdr3_aa: CASSPNSLLDEQFF
cdr3_nt: TGTGCCAGCAGCCCTAATAGCCTTTTAGATGAGCAGTTCTTC

v_call: TRBV7-2
j_call: TRBJ1-5
clone_size: NA
d_call: NA
cdr3_aa: CASSLEGLSNQPQHF
cdr3_nt: TGTGCCAGCAGCTTGGAAGGGCTAAGCAATCAGCCCCAGCATTTT

v_call: TRBV5-5
j_call: TRBJ2-1
clone_size: NA
d_call: TRBD1
cdr3_aa: CASSPGQGQYNEQFF
cdr3_nt: TGTGCCAGCAGCCCCGGACAGGGACAATACAATGAGCAGTTCTTC

v_call: TRBV19
j_call: TRBJ2-1
clone_size: NA
d_call: NA
cdr3_aa: CASTPGTSYNEQFF
cdr3_nt: TGTGCCAGTACACCAGGAACATCCTACAATGAGCAGTTCTTC

v_call: TRBV6-5
j_call: TRBJ1-3
clone_size: NA
d_call: NA
cdr3_aa: CASGQGRNTIYF
cdr3_nt: TGTGCCTCCGGCCAGGGAAGAAACACCATATATTTT

v_call: TRBV4-3
j_call: TRBJ1-2
clone_size: NA
d_call: NA
cdr3_aa: CASSLGTQYGYTF
cdr3_nt: TGCGCCAGCAGCCTCGGGACGCAATATGGCTACACCTTC

v_call: TRBV11-3
j_call: TRBJ2-4
clone_size: few
d_call: NA
cdr3_aa: CASSLNQKNIQYF
cdr3_nt: TGTGCCAGCAGCTTGAACCAGAAAAACATTCAGTACTTC

v_call: TRBV10-1
j_call: TRBJ1-4
clone_size: NA
d_call: TRBD1
cdr3_aa: CASSETGTGTEKLFF
cdr3_nt: TGCGCCAGCAGTGAAACCGGGACAGGGACTGAAAAACTGTTTTTT

v_call: TRBV6-5
j_call: TRBJ2-3
clone_size: NA
d_call: NA
cdr3_aa: CASKGFLWADTQYF
cdr3_nt: TGTGCCAGCAAAGGGTTTCTCTGGGCAGATACGCAGTATTTT

v_call: TRBV5-1
j_call: TRBJ1-1
clone_size: few
d_call: NA
cdr3_aa: CASSYTVNTEAFF
cdr3_nt: TGCGCCAGCAGCTATACAGTGAACACTGAAGCTTTCTTT

v_call: TRBV7-2
j_call: TRBJ1-3
clone_size: NA
d_call: NA
cdr3_aa: CASSLEGLGTGNTIYF
cdr3_nt: TGTGCCAGCAGCTTAGAGGGGCTGGGCACTGGAAACACCATATATTTT

v_call: TRBV27
j_call: TRBJ2-7
clone_size: NA
d_call: NA
cdr3_aa: CASSRNPRPNYEQYF
cdr3_nt: TGTGCCAGCAGTCGAAACCCGAGGCCCAACTACGAGCAGTACTTC